This TCR beta chain comes out of a study of response to subunit inactivated influenza vaccine. Study conclusions and caveats: T cells newly recruited by each seasonal influenza vaccination are few, the authors suggested.

To note about this clonotype: Its target is unknown.

TCRdb re-analysed the RT-PCR reads in MiXCR, keeping a single row per CDR3 protein. The sample has 550,000 to 800,000 distinct CDR3 sequences; 11% to 15% are singletons. Trimming removed 0 bases from V and 3 bases from J, with 12 bases in between. The CDR3 sequence is 15 residues long. Germline values: CDR1 SEHNR, CDR2 FQNEAQ (reference sequence). This material consisted of PBMCs from blood, taken around 14 days before vaccination. This TCR was sampled from a man between 45 and 60 years old who received an inactivated influenza vaccine. The chain joins TRBV7-9 to TRBJ2-7, with D tentatively TRBD2 (5 bases). The CDR3, as DNA: TGTGCCAGCAGCTTAGCCGCGGGCACTAGCTACGAGCAGTACTTC. Encoded protein: CASSLAAGTSYEQYF.